A selection of T cell receptor beta chains follows, all from one sample in a study of CD8 T cells in ankylosing spondylitis. TCRdb used MiXCR to reprocess the 5' RACE reads, holding one entry per CDR3 protein. Altogether fewer than 550,000 distinct CDR3 sequences are present, about 5.7% being singletons, with the ten largest covering roughly 3.5%. Source material: blood, either unsorted or a sorted T cell fraction (not recorded which). These receptors were taken from a male donor with ankylosing spondylitis. The CDR3 runs from the conserved cysteine through the conserved F or W. A D gene is named only where the DNA matches it firmly. Not every row has a clone size; where given, it reads once, few, many or a size class.

clone size,J gene,V gene,D gene,CDR3 protein,CDR3 DNA
many,TRBJ1-5,TRBV20-1,-,CSAKTEPNRPQHF,TGCAGTGCTAAGACAGAGCCCAACCGGCCCCAGCATTTT
many,TRBJ2-3,TRBV18,-,CASSPYGLDTDTQYF,TGTGCCAGCTCACCCTACGGCCTAGACACAGATACGCAGTATTTT
many,TRBJ2-3,TRBV10-3,TRBD1,CAARPGTGFNTDTQYF,TGTGCCGCCAGACCCGGGACAGGGTTTAACACAGATACGCAGTATTTT
many,TRBJ2-7,TRBV11-2,-,CASSLFDEQYF,TGTGCCAGCAGCTTATTCGACGAGCAGTACTTC
many,TRBJ2-4,TRBV6-1,-,CASSGMKMVLAKNIQYF,TGTGCCAGCAGTGGCATGAAGATGGTTCTAGCCAAAAACATTCAGTACTTC
many,TRBJ2-3,TRBV18,TRBD2,CASSRAGQWDTQYF,TGTGCCAGCTCACGAGCGGGGCAGTGGGATACGCAGTATTTT
many,TRBJ2-6,TRBV7-2,-,CASRSGANVLTF,TGTGCCAGCCGATCTGGGGCCAACGTCCTGACTTTC
many,TRBJ2-3,TRBV20-1,TRBD2,CSAITSGITDTQYF,TGCAGTGCCATTACTAGCGGAATCACAGATACGCAGTATTTT
many,TRBJ2-7,TRBV20-1,-,CSARVQQGYEQYF,TGCAGTGCTAGAGTTCAACAGGGTTACGAGCAGTACTTC
few,TRBJ1-1,TRBV5-5,-,CASSLVQNEAFF,TGTGCCAGCAGCTTGGTCCAGAATGAAGCTTTCTTT
many,TRBJ2-7,TRBV7-2,-,CASSRPTGKAGLGEQYF,TGTGCCAGCAGCCGTCCAACAGGGAAAGCGGGCCTTGGGGAGCAGTACTTC
many,TRBJ1-2,TRBV6-5,-,CASSYSGSGTGYTF,TGTGCCAGCAGTTACTCCGGCTCGGGTACTGGCTACACCTTC
many,TRBJ2-1,TRBV2,-,CASSEDSNEQFF,TGTGCCAGCAGTGAAGACAGCAATGAGCAGTTCTTC
-,TRBJ2-1,TRBV2,TRBD2,CASSEGGTKYNEQFF,TGTGCCAGCAGTGAGGGGGGGACTAAATACAATGAGCAGTTCTTC
many,TRBJ2-1,TRBV20-1,TRBD2,CSASVSGSGHEQFF,TGCAGTGCTAGTGTTAGCGGGAGCGGCCATGAGCAGTTCTTC
many,TRBJ2-3,TRBV4-3,-,CASSQGQLFTDTQYF,TGCGCCAGCAGCCAAGGGCAGCTTTTCACAGATACGCAGTATTTT
many,TRBJ2-1,TRBV20-1,-,CSARSRESSYNEQFF,TGCAGTGCTAGGAGTCGGGAGAGCTCCTACAATGAGCAGTTCTTC
once,TRBJ2-7,TRBV9,TRBD1,CASSDSDRGRPYEQYF,TGTGCCAGCAGCGACTCCGACAGGGGGAGACCCTACGAGCAGTACTTC
many,TRBJ1-1,TRBV7-2,-,CASSRNGDTEAFF,TGTGCCAGCAGCCGCAATGGGGACACTGAAGCTTTCTTT
few,TRBJ2-1,TRBV5-1,TRBD1,CASSRWTGGNNEQFF,TGCGCCAGCAGCCGATGGACAGGGGGGAACAATGAGCAGTTCTTC
many,TRBJ2-1,TRBV5-1,-,CASSLAGRWAYNEQFF,TGCGCCAGCAGCTTGGCCGGGCGGTGGGCCTACAATGAGCAGTTCTTC
-,TRBJ1-1,TRBV3-1,TRBD1,CASGGTVNTEAFF,TGTGCCAGCGGAGGGACAGTCAACACTGAAGCTTTCTTT
many,TRBJ2-3,TRBV9,TRBD2,CASSAGTSGGSDADTQYF,TGTGCCAGCAGCGCCGGGACTAGCGGGGGGTCTGACGCAGATACGCAGTATTTT
many,TRBJ1-1,TRBV4-2,-,CASSHAGSLGTEAFF,TGTGCCAGCAGCCACGCTGGGTCTCTTGGCACTGAAGCTTTCTTT
many,TRBJ1-4,TRBV5-6,-,CASSFRGGHGIEKLFF,TGTGCCAGCAGCTTCCGGGGGGGACATGGGATTGAAAAACTGTTTTTT
many,TRBJ2-2,TRBV4-2,TRBD2,CASSQGPTTSEAGELFF,TGTGCCAGCAGCCAAGGTCCGACGACTAGCGAGGCCGGGGAGCTGTTTTTT